These 10 T cell receptor beta chains came from one sample sequenced in a study of persistence of HIV-infected CD4 T cells. Lysates of CMV-infected fibroblasts at 10 ug/mL stimulated these cells. Sorted nonresponding memory CD4+ T cells were CD40L-negative, CD69-negative, CD45RO-high. Antigens of these TCRs are unknown. The immunoSEQ assay was version 4, run in survey mode. Method: immunoSEQ multiplex PCR; TCRdb's copy keeps in-frame clones and lacks some. The sample lists 25,000 to 30,000 clones; about 80% were seen once. The source was CD4+ T cells sorted from PBMCs after approximately 19-hour stimulation, collected from a patient who received antiretroviral therapy. Every receptor here comes from an adult woman with HIV who was CMV-seropositive.

This rearrangement joins TRBV27 to TRBJ1-4, with 7 bases that match TRBD1. From germline, CDR1 is MNHEY and CDR2 SMNVEV (reference sequence). This CDR3 region has 15 residues. Trimming at V came to 2 bases and at J to 7 bases, leaving 7 bases not matched to a gene. The CDR3 protein is CASSLGTAAREKLFF. The CDR3 coding sequence is TGTGCCAGCAGTTTAGGGACAGCGGCACGTGAAAAACTGTTTTTT.

The chain carries TRBV19 and TRBJ1-1; D uncertain. CDR3 length: 14 residues. Germline lookup yields CDR1 LNHDA and CDR2 SQIVND (reference sequence). Trimming pared 1 base from V and 6 bases from J, leaving 12 bases between. CDR3 bases: TGTGCCAGTAGTATAGCTACGAGTACCGCTGAAGCTTTCTTT. It yields the protein CASSIATSTAEAFF.

The chain is built from TRBV18 and TRBJ1-3; weak D call: TRBD1 (6 bases). The length of the CDR3 is 15 residues. Germline values: CDR1 KGHSH, CDR2 LQKENI. V dropped 4 bases and J dropped 2 bases, with 12 bases sitting between them. The DNA of the CDR3 is TGTGCCAGCTCACTTCAACAGGGCGCTGGAAACACCATATATTTT. Protein sequence: CASSLQQGAGNTIYF.

The chain recombines TRBV5-4 with TRBJ1-2, with 9 bases identical to TRBD1. Trimming cost V 2 bases and J 5 bases; bases outside gene matches: 4. Per the germline V gene, CDR1 is SGHNT and CDR2 is YYREEE (reference sequence). The CDR3 spans 14 residues. The CDR3 DNA reads TGTGCCAGCAGCTTAGACAGGGGGGTGTATGGCTACACCTTC. Encoded protein: CASSLDRGVYGYTF.

In this sample, this clone turned up once. The genes are TRBV24-1 and TRBJ1-2, with D perhaps TRBD1 (5 bases). Germline CDR1 reads KGHDR; CDR2 reads SFDVKD. Trimming removed 6 bases at V and 9 bases at J, with 19 bases between. CDR3 size: 14 residues. The CDR3 DNA sequence: TGTGCCACCAGTTCTGGGCAGGGTTTTGTTAGCTACACCTTC. Its protein product is CATSSGQGFVSYTF.

The table lists this clone with a count of one. The chain recombines TRBV5-1 with TRBJ2-2; D possibly corresponds to TRBD1 (6 bases). The CDR3 sequence is 18 residues long. Germline values: CDR1 SGHRS, CDR2 YFSETQ. The V gene lost 1 base and the J gene lost 4 bases, with 20 bases spanning the gap. The CDR3 DNA follows: TGCGCCAGCAGCTTGTACAAAGCCGAGATACAGGGCACCGGGGAGCTGTTTTTT. This sequence encodes CASSLYKAEIQGTGELFF.

The V and J genes are TRBV30 and TRBJ1-2, with D unresolved. Per germline, CDR1 GTSNPN and CDR2 SVGIG (reference sequence). The CDR3 length is 11 residues. This CDR3 reads CAMRTLYGYTF. The CDR3 nucleotides are TGTGCGATGCGGACGCTTTATGGCTACACCTTC. The whole variable domain, remainder taken from reference TRBV30 and TRBJ1-2, is SQTIHQWPATLVQPVGSPLSLECTVEGTSNPNLYWYRQAAGRGLQLLFYSVGIGQISSEVPQNLSASRPQDRQFILSSKKLLLSDSGFYLCAMRTLYGYTFGSGTRLTVV.

The chain joins TRBV5-4 to TRBJ1-2; D is undetermined. CDR1 SGHNT and CDR2 YYREEE come from the germline V gene (reference sequence). V lost 0 bases and J 2 bases, leaving 5 bases between the germline ends. This CDR3 contains 13 residues. CDR3 in DNA: TGTGCCAGCAGCTTGGACCCAAACTATGGCTACACCTTC. It is translated as CASSLDPNYGYTF.

V usage is TRBV5-1 and J usage is TRBJ2-1; D is unclear. The ends were cut back, 0 bases at V and 3 bases at J, with 7 bases in the middle. Germline loops: CDR1 SGHRS, CDR2 YFSETQ. The CDR3 is made up of 14 amino acids. In nucleotides, the CDR3 is TGCGCCAGCAGCTTGGTTTCCGGCTACAATGAGCAGTTCTTC. Its protein is CASSLVSGYNEQFF.

The chain carries TRBV19 and TRBJ1-5; D remains ambiguous. CDR3 length: 17 residues. Trimming left V 7 bases short and J 1 base short, with 20 bases between. Per germline, CDR1 LNHDA and CDR2 SQIVND (reference sequence). CDR3 sequence reads: CASTPPGLLGSNQPQHF. The CDR3 DNA sequence: TGTGCCAGTACCCCCCCCGGATTACTAGGGAGCAATCAGCCCCAGCATTTT.